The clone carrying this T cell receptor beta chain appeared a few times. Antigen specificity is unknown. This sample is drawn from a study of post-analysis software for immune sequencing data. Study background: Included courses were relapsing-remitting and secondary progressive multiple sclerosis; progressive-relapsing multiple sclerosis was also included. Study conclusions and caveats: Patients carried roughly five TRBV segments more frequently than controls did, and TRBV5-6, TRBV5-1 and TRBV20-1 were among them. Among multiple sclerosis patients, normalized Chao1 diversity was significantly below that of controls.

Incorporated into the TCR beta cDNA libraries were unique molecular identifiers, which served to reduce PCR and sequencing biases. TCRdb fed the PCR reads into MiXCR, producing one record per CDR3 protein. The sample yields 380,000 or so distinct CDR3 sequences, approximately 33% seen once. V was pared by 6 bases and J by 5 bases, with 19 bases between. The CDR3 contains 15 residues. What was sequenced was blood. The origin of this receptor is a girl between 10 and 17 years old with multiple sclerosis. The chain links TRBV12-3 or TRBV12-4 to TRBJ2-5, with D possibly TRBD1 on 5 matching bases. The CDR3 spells CASRKGDIRAETQYF. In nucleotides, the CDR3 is TGTGCCAGCAGGAAAGGGGATATACGAGCGGAGACCCAGTACTTC.